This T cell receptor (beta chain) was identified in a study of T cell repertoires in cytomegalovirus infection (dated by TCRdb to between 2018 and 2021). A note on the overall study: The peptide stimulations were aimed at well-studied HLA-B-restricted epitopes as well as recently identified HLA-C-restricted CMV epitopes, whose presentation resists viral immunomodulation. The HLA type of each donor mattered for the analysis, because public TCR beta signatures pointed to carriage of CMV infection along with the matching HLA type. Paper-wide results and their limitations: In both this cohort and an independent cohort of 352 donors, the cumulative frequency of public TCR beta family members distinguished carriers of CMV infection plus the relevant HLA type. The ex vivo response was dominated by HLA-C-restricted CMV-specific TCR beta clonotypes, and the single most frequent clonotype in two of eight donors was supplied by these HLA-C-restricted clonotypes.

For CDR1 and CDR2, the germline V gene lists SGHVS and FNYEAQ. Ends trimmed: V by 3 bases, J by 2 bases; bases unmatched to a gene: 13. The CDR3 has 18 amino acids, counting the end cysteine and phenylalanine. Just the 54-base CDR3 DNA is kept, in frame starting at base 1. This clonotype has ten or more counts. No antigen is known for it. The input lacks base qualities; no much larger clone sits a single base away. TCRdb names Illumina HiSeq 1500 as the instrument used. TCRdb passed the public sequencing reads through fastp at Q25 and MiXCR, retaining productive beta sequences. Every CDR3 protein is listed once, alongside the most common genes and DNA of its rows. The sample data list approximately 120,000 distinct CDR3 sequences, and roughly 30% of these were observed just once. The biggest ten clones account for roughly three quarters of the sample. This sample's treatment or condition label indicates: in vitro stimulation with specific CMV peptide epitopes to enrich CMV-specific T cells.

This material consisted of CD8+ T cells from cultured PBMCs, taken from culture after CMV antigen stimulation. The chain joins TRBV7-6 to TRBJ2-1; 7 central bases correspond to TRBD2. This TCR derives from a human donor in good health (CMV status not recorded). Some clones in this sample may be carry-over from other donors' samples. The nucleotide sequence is TGTGCCAGCAGCTTTTCGGTCGGCGGGGGTTATACCTACAATGAGCAGTTCTTC. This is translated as CASSFSVGGGYTYNEQFF.